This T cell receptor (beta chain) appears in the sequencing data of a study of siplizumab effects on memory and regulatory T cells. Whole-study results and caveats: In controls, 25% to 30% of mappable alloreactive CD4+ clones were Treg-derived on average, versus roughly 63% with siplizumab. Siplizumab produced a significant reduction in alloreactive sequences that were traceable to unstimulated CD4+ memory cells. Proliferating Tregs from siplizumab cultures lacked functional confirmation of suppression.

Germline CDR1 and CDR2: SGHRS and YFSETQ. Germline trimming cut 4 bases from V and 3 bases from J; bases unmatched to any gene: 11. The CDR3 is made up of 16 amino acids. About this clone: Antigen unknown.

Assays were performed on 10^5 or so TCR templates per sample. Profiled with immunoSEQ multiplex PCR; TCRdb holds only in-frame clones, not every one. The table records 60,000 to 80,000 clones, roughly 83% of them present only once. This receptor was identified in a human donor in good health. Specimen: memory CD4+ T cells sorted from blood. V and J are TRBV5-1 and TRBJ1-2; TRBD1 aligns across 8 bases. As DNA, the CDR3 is TGCGCCAGCAGCCCGACCCCAGGGGGCCAGTACTATGGCTACACCTTC. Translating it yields CASSPTPGGQYYGYTF.